These T cell receptor beta chains were read from a single sample in a study of blood T cell repertoires in COVID-19. Produced via immunoSEQ multiplex PCR; TCRdb's table is partial and in-frame only. This sample has 75,000 to 90,000 clones, with about 87% found just once. Sequenced material: peripheral blood. All receptors derive from an elderly man with active or convalescent COVID-19. Both conserved end residues are part of each CDR3. Each record gives: D gene, J gene, clone size, V gene, CDR3 DNA, CDR3 protein. D genes are given only for firm matches. Not all rows give a size; the values are once, few, many and, for expanded clones, a class.

>-|TRBJ1-5|-|TRBV6-6
TGTGCCAGCAGAACAAACAGGTTTGAGAATCAGCCCCAGCATTTT
CASRTNRFENQPQHF
>-|TRBJ2-3|-|TRBV7-2
TGTGCCAGCAGCCCCGCTCCGAGGAGGCCAGATACGCAGTATTTT
CASSPAPRRPDTQYF
>-|TRBJ1-1|-|TRBV5-1
TGCGCCAGCAGCCTGACGACAGCCATGAACACTGAAGCTTTCTTT
CASSLTTAMNTEAFF
>-|TRBJ2-1|-|TRBV30
TGTGCCTGGAGTGTACGTATAGGGGCGCCCTACAATGAGCAGTTCTTC
CAWSVRIGAPYNEQFF
>TRBD1|TRBJ1-2|-|TRBV3-1/TRBV3-2
TGTGCCAGCAGCCAACAGTACGCAGGGGGCATGAATGGCTACACCTTC
CASSQQYAGGMNGYTF
>-|TRBJ2-6|-|TRBV2
TGTGCCAGCTCGACAGGTCTGAACATGGGGTCTGGGGCCAACGTCCTGACTTTC
CASSTGLNMGSGANVLTF
>-|TRBJ1-2|once|TRBV5-6
TGTGCCAGCAGCCCCGACGTGGGAGGGAACTATGGCTACACCTTC
CASSPDVGGNYGYTF
>TRBD1|TRBJ1-3|-|TRBV27
TGTGCCAGCAGTCCGGACAGGGGAAGAAACACCATATATTTT
CASSPDRGRNTIYF
>TRBD1|TRBJ2-3|once|TRBV7-3
TGTGCCAGCAGCTTACCGGGACAGGTGCCAGATACGCAGTATTTT
CASSLPGQVPDTQYF
>-|TRBJ1-2|-|TRBV6-5
TGTGCCAGCACCCCGTCGGGGTTCTATGGCTACACCTTC
CASTPSGFYGYTF
>TRBD2|TRBJ2-1|-|TRBV4-1
TGCGCCAGCAGCCAAGGCCCACCGAGTCTAGCGGGAGATTACAATGAGCAGTTCTTC
CASSQGPPSLAGDYNEQFF
>-|TRBJ1-5|few|TRBV3-1/TRBV3-2
TGTGCCAGCAGCCAAGGTCGTGCGCAGCCCCAGCATTTT
CASSQGRAQPQHF
>TRBD1|TRBJ1-1|-|TRBV28
TGTGCCAGCAGTGTTTTATCGGGACAGGACGCGGCTTTCTTT
CASSVLSGQDAAFF
>-|TRBJ1-2|once|TRBV6-5
TGTGCCAGCAGTTACGGGGGGAAGGATAGCTACACCTTC
CASSYGGKDSYTF
>TRBD1|TRBJ1-1|-|TRBV28
TGTGCCAGCAGTTTAGCGACAGGGGCTGGTGAAGCTTTCTTT
CASSLATGAGEAFF
>-|TRBJ1-1|once|TRBV4-1
TGCGCCAGCAGCCAAGATCCCCGGCAGGCAGAACAAATGAACACTGAAGCTTTCTTT
CASSQDPRQAEQMNTEAFF
>-|TRBJ2-3|once|TRBV7-9
TGTGCCAGCACGATGGGGGCTAACACAGATACGCAGTATTTT
CASTMGANTDTQYF
>-|TRBJ2-2|-|TRBV11-2
TGTGCCAGCAGCCCTCTAGCGTCCACCGGGGAGCTGTTTTTT
CASSPLASTGELFF
>-|TRBJ1-4|-|TRBV12-3/TRBV12-4
TGTGCCAGCAGTCGACAGGAAGGGGAAAAACTGTTTTTT
CASSRQEGEKLFF
>TRBD1|TRBJ1-1|-|TRBV27
TGTGCCAGCAGTATATCCGGGACAGGGGGCGTAACTGAAGCTTTCTTT
CASSISGTGGVTEAFF
>-|TRBJ1-2|-|TRBV4-2
TGTGCCAGCAGCCAAATTAGCCAAGGCGGGAATGGCTACACCTTC
CASSQISQGGNGYTF
>TRBD1|TRBJ1-2|-|TRBV3-1/TRBV3-2
TGTGCCAGCAGCCTGGGACAGCGTGATGGCTACACCTTC
CASSLGQRDGYTF
>-|TRBJ1-3|-|TRBV6-5
TGTGCCAGCAGTTACTTTCCCCTCTCTGGAAACACCATATATTTT
CASSYFPLSGNTIYF
>TRBD2|TRBJ2-2|few|TRBV5-1
TGCGCCAGCACTCGGGCGGGAGTTTCCAACACCGGGGAGCTGTTTTTT
CASTRAGVSNTGELFF
>-|TRBJ2-2|-|TRBV4-2
TGTGCCAGCAAGTGGCAGGCGAACACCGGGGAGCTGTTTTTT
CASKWQANTGELFF
>-|TRBJ2-1|-|TRBV28
TGTGCCAGCACCCCACCAAACTTTCCCTCCTACAATGAGCAGTTCTTC
CASTPPNFPSYNEQFF
>-|TRBJ1-1|-|TRBV5-4
TGTGCCAGCAGCTTGAGGACGGGAGAAGCTTTCTTT
CASSLRTGEAFF
>-|TRBJ2-3|once|TRBV7-7
TGTGCTAGCAGTCCTGGACAGTCAGATACGCAGTATTTT
CASSPGQSDTQYF
>TRBD2|TRBJ2-1|-|TRBV5-1
TGCGCCAGCAGCTTGCAGCCTACCCCTTCGGGGACTAGCGGGAGTATAAATGAGCAGTTCTTC
CASSLQPTPSGTSGSINEQFF
>-|TRBJ2-1|-|TRBV5-1
TGCGCCAGCAGCACCCTCAGGGTAAGGGATACGGGTGAGCAGTTCTTC
CASSTLRVRDTGEQFF
>-|TRBJ1-3|-|TRBV9
TGTGCCAGCAGCGTACTGGACAGCTCTGGAAACACCATATATTTT
CASSVLDSSGNTIYF
>-|TRBJ2-3|-|TRBV4-2
TGTGCCAGCAGCCAAGGGGGCCCTGAGGTTACAGATACGCAGTATTTT
CASSQGGPEVTDTQYF
>TRBD1|TRBJ1-1|-|TRBV3-1/TRBV3-2
TGTGCCAGCAGCCAAGTCGACAGGGCCTCAGAAGCTTTCTTT
CASSQVDRASEAFF
>-|TRBJ1-5|-|TRBV4-2
TGTGCCAGCAGCCAAGTTCAACAACGTCAGCCCCAGCATTTT
CASSQVQQRQPQHF
>-|TRBJ1-5|-|TRBV6-6
TGTGCCAGCAGTTACAGGGGGGAGGGGCATCAGCCCCAGCATTTT
CASSYRGEGHQPQHF
>-|TRBJ1-4|-|TRBV13
TGTGCCAGCAGCTTAGGAGCATCAACTAATGAAAAACTGTTTTTT
CASSLGASTNEKLFF
>TRBD1|TRBJ1-2|once|TRBV28
TGTGCCAGCAGTCCGGGACAGCCTTTTGGCTACACCTTC
CASSPGQPFGYTF
>-|TRBJ2-1|-|TRBV11-2
TGTGCCAGCAGCCCCGACAGGGAGCAGTTCTTC
CASSPDREQFF
>-|TRBJ1-5|-|TRBV3-1/TRBV3-2
TGTGCCAGCAGCCCTACCCTTCCCGGGGTAGGTCAGCCCCAGCATTTT
CASSPTLPGVGQPQHF